These T cell receptor beta chains were read from a single sample in a study of early T cells in non-severe SARS-CoV-2 infection. TCRdb used MiXCR to reprocess the 5' RACE reads, holding one entry per CDR3 protein. The repertoire holds tens of thousands of distinct CDR3 sequences, approximately 7.7% seen once, with about 3.3% in the top ten. Sequencing was done on a sample of whole blood. These receptors were taken from an adult who was a healthcare worker with PCR-confirmed SARS-CoV-2 infection or an uninfected control (not recorded which). Both conserved end residues are part of each CDR3. A D gene is named only where the DNA matches it firmly. Size values are once, few and many counts, or a class for expanded clones, and some rows have none.

v_call	clone_size	d_call	j_call	cdr3_aa	cdr3_nt
TRBV11-2	many	NA	TRBJ1-2	CASSRPREAYGYTF	TGTGCCAGCAGCCGTCCGAGGGAAGCCTATGGCTACACCTTC
TRBV6-2/TRBV6-3	many	NA	TRBJ2-7	CASSPSMYEQYF	TGTGCCAGCAGTCCGTCTATGTACGAGCAGTACTTC
TRBV4-2	few	NA	TRBJ1-3	CASSPLDISSGNTIYF	TGTGCCAGCAGCCCCTTGGACATCTCCTCTGGAAACACCATATATTTT
TRBV5-1	many	TRBD2	TRBJ2-7	CASSLSSGSPYEQYF	TGCGCCAGCAGCTTGAGTAGCGGGAGCCCCTACGAGCAGTACTTC
TRBV9	NA	NA	TRBJ2-2	CASSALLAGELFF	TGTGCCAGCAGCGCCCTTTTAGCCGGGGAGCTGTTTTTT
TRBV20-1	NA	TRBD1	TRBJ2-7	CSAPRTGGGEQYF	TGCAGTGCTCCTAGGACAGGGGGCGGCGAGCAGTACTTC
TRBV27	many	NA	TRBJ1-2	CASSAVGYGYTF	TGTGCCAGCAGTGCCGTCGGCTATGGCTACACCTTC
TRBV7-9	few	TRBD2	TRBJ2-3	CASSPVQREARGEDTQYF	TGTGCCAGCAGCCCCGTACAGCGGGAGGCCAGAGGTGAAGATACGCAGTATTTT
TRBV3-1	few	NA	TRBJ2-3	CASSQDGDSLTDTQYF	TGTGCCAGCAGCCAAGATGGGGACTCACTCACAGATACGCAGTATTTT
TRBV11-2	many	NA	TRBJ2-6	CASSRLRGANVLTF	TGTGCCAGCTCTCGTCTTAGGGGGGCCAACGTCCTGACTTTC
TRBV20-1	NA	NA	TRBJ1-1	CSAPTLFHTEAFF	TGCAGTGCACCGACATTATTCCACACTGAAGCTTTCTTT
TRBV12-3/TRBV12-4	many	TRBD1	TRBJ2-3	CASSGQGITDTQYF	TGTGCCAGCAGTGGACAGGGGATAACAGATACGCAGTATTTT
TRBV3-1	NA	TRBD2	TRBJ2-7	CASSQEGTSGKGQYF	TGTGCCAGCAGCCAAGAAGGGACTAGCGGGAAAGGACAGTACTTC
TRBV11-3	many	NA	TRBJ2-1	CASSLDEADYNEQFF	TGTGCCAGCAGCTTAGATGAGGCCGACTACAATGAGCAGTTCTTC
TRBV20-1	NA	NA	TRBJ1-2	CSARTNGYTF	TGCAGTGCTAGGACAAATGGCTACACCTTC
TRBV11-2	many	TRBD2	TRBJ2-7	CASSPIRRERMGVYEQYF	TGTGCCAGCAGCCCAATTAGGCGGGAGCGGATGGGGGTCTACGAGCAGTACTTC